The rows below give T cell receptor beta chains drawn from one sample of a study of OX40 agonist ivuxolimab in advanced cancers. Clones were sequenced by immunoSEQ multiplex PCR, and TCRdb holds only the in-frame ones, with some missing. The repertoire holds roughly 80,000 clones, around 83% seen once, with roughly 0.77% in the top ten. The sample in question was CD4+ or CD8+ T cells sorted from blood, obtained in a trial of the OX40 agonist ivuxolimab. These receptors were collected from an adult with an advanced solid tumor such as melanoma, head and neck, liver or kidney cancer. The CDR3 runs from the conserved cysteine through the conserved F or W. A D gene is named only where the DNA matches it firmly. Clone size is given for some rows only: seen once, a few or many times, or a class if the clone is expanded.

>TRBJ2-3|NA|NA|TRBV4-2
CASSQDGHTDTQYF
TGTGCCAGCAGCCAAGATGGCCACACAGATACGCAGTATTTT
>TRBJ1-4|NA|NA|TRBV7-9
CASSPPAGKELFF
TGTGCCAGCAGCCCCCCGGCGGGGAAAGAACTGTTTTTT
>TRBJ2-5|NA|NA|TRBV5-4
CASSLRVAGQETQYF
TGTGCCAGCAGCTTGAGGGTTGCGGGACAAGAGACCCAGTACTTC
>TRBJ1-1|few|NA|TRBV30
CAWRDPLNTEAFF
TGTGCCTGGAGGGACCCCCTGAACACTGAAGCTTTCTTT
>TRBJ2-5|NA|NA|TRBV7-9
CASSPGDETQYF
TGTGCCAGCAGTCCAGGGGACGAGACCCAGTACTTC
>TRBJ2-3|NA|TRBD1|TRBV4-1
CASGIQGASTDTQYF
TGCGCCAGCGGAATCCAGGGGGCTAGCACAGATACGCAGTATTTT
>TRBJ2-3|NA|NA|TRBV30
CAWSPSTRGMSGTQYF
TGTGCCTGGAGCCCGTCGACACGGGGCATGTCTGGTACGCAGTATTTT
>TRBJ1-3|NA|NA|TRBV10-3
CAIRPPSGNTIYF
TGTGCCATCAGGCCCCCCTCTGGAAACACCATATATTTT
>TRBJ2-5|once|TRBD2|TRBV9
CASSADVGGTETQYF
TGTGCCAGCAGCGCGGACGTGGGGGGGACGGAGACCCAGTACTTC
>TRBJ2-1|NA|NA|TRBV11-3
CASSLERAAPWGYNEQFF
TGTGCCAGCAGCTTAGAACGGGCGGCCCCCTGGGGCTACAATGAGCAGTTCTTC
>TRBJ1-5|few|NA|TRBV7-8
CASSKTRTDSNQPQHF
TGTGCCAGCAGCAAGACCCGGACGGATAGCAATCAGCCCCAGCATTTT
>TRBJ2-7|NA|TRBD1|TRBV4-1
CASSQIRDRGHEQYF
TGCGCCAGCAGCCAAATCCGGGACAGGGGGCACGAGCAGTACTTC
>TRBJ1-2|NA|NA|TRBV10-3
CAISGQAGYGYTF
TGTGCCATCAGTGGACAGGCGGGATATGGCTACACCTTC
>TRBJ1-1|NA|NA|TRBV2
CASRVFQGEAFF
TGTGCCAGCAGGGTCTTTCAAGGTGAAGCTTTCTTT
>TRBJ1-3|few|NA|TRBV7-9
CASSLGTEGGTIYF
TGTGCCAGCAGCCTCGGGACCGAGGGGGGCACCATATATTTT
>TRBJ1-1|NA|TRBD1|TRBV5-1
CASSFTPGQGDNTEAFF
TGCGCCAGCAGCTTCACCCCTGGACAGGGGGATAACACTGAAGCTTTCTTT
>TRBJ2-2|NA|TRBD1|TRBV10-3
CAISETGGDTGELFF
TGTGCCATCAGTGAGACAGGGGGCGACACCGGGGAGCTGTTTTTT